This T cell receptor delta chain was sequenced during a study of γδ T cells in repeated Plasmodium falciparum infection. Bulk repertoires came from Vgamma9/Vdelta2+ or Vdelta2-negative gammadelta T cells flow-sorted from PBMC. TCRdb reprocessed the multiplex PCR reads through CATT. The sample carries around 50,000 delta-chain clones, over 1.5% recorded once. On this clone itself: Its antigen is undetermined. TCRdb's protein, taken from a much larger clone, differs from this DNA's translation at residue 6, likely owing to a read error; the protein displayed comes from the DNA.

Per the germline V gene, CDR1 is TVYSNPD and CDR2 is GDNSRS (reference sequence). Trimming removed 5 bases from V and 0 bases from J; junction bases left unmatched: 22. This CDR3 is built from 19 residues. Study-wide points: Vgamma9/Vdelta2+ repertoires stayed stably polyclonal over time and infection.

The source of this sequence is a pool of human donors (malaria-infected and uninfected, not separated). Sequencing was carried out using gamma-delta T cells from blood. J is TRDJ1 and V is TRDV3, with 9 bases fitting TRDD3. CDR3 sequence reads: CAHRPPYPLGDLYTDKLIF. Here the CDR3 DNA reads TGTGCCCACCGGCCTCCCTATCCGCTGGGGGATTTGTACACCGATAAACTCATCTTT.